One and the same sample provided the 16 T cell receptor beta chains below, sequenced in a study of shared clonotypes between healthy human individuals (dated by TCRdb to the early 2020s). Library creation used the immunoSEQ multiplex PCR assay. TCRdb obtained this table from immuneACCESS and retained in-frame rearrangements with V and J assigned. These tables miss some clones; where compared with another copy, unresolved V genes account for less than half of the shortfall, and the remainder is unexplained. The sample data list about 1.9 million clones, and roughly 93% of these were observed just once. Around 1.7% of the sample is in the top ten clones. CD8 naive samples were obtained by positive selection for CCR7 among CD45RO-negative cells, yielding a CD45RA+CCR7+ population from which TemRA cells were excluded. Sequenced sample: naive CD8+ T cells from PBMCs. The sample's cell subset or site, from its label and the paper: CD45RA+CCR7+. The origin of the receptors is a man aged 18 to 35 in good health. Some clones in this sample may be carry-over from other donors' samples.

The J gene is TRBJ2-5, the V gene TRBV29-1; a weak D match, TRBD2 (6 bases). V shed 4 bases and J shed 4 bases, with 10 bases lying between them. This CDR3 is 12 amino acids long. Germline values: CDR1 SQVTM, CDR2 ANQGSEA. CDR3 nucleotides: TGCAGCGTTGTGGAGGGGCGAGAGACCCAGTACTTC. It is translated as CSVVEGRETQYF.

This clone came up once. The same CDR3 arises from other DNA sequences in this sample as well. The chain has TRBV19 and TRBJ2-7, with 13 positions matching TRBD2. The CDR3 covers 16 residues. CDR1 is LNHDA and CDR2 is SQIVND in the germline V gene (reference sequence). V lost 4 bases and J lost 2; bases outside the gene matches: 5. The CDR3 reads CASSTRTSGSTYEQYF. As DNA, the CDR3 is TGTGCCAGTAGTACTAGGACTAGCGGGAGCACCTACGAGCAGTACTTC.

V usage is TRBV5-7 and J usage is TRBJ1-2, with 9 bases matching TRBD1. TRBV5-7 qualifies as an ORF whose function is uncertain. The junction had 6 bases not matched to a gene; V was cut back by 4 bases and J by 8 bases. This CDR3 is 13 amino acids long. For the CDR3, the DNA is TGTGCCAGCAGCCCGGGACAGGGACCAGGCTACACCTTC. The encoded protein is CASSPGQGPGYTF.

The chain has TRBV7-8 and TRBJ2-1; 9 positions match TRBD2. Germline V gene lookup returns CDR1 SGHVS and CDR2 FQNEAQ. The CDR3 has 17 amino acids. The junction had 10 bases not matched to a gene; V was cut back by 5 bases and J by 2 bases. CDR3 DNA sequence: TGTGCCAGCAGCCTAGAGAGGGGACTAGCTACCTACAATGAGCAGTTCTTC. Its protein product is CASSLERGLATYNEQFF.

CDR3: CASRQWTSGSHEQFF. The CDR3 DNA is TGTGCCAGCAGGCAATGGACTAGCGGGAGTCATGAGCAGTTCTTC. The rearrangement links TRBV28 to TRBJ2-1; 13 bases line up with TRBD2. CDR1 and CDR2 from the germline V gene are MDHEN and SYDVKM. CDR3 length equals 15 residues. V lost 6 bases, J lost 8 bases, and 7 bases stayed unmatched.

J is TRBJ2-7 and V is TRBV7-9; 8 nucleotides match TRBD1. The ends lost 5 bases at V and 5 bases at J; junction bases unmatched: 8. This CDR3 is 14 amino acids long. Germline V gene data show CDR1 as SEHNR and CDR2 as FQNEAQ (reference sequence). CDR3 protein: CASSPRDRSNEQYF. CDR3 nucleotides: TGTGCCAGCAGCCCCCGGGACAGGTCCAACGAGCAGTACTTC.

The genes are TRBV9 and TRBJ1-2; perhaps TRBD1 as D (5 bases). V was trimmed by 1 base and J by 7 bases, leaving 11 bases between them. In germline, CDR1 is SGDLS, CDR2 YYNGEE. The CDR3 contains 13 residues. CDR3 protein: CASSVTGSTGYTF. The DNA of the CDR3 is TGTGCCAGCAGCGTAACAGGTTCGACTGGCTACACCTTC.

The V and J genes are TRBV28 and TRBJ2-5; weak D call: TRBD2 (6 bases). The germline V gene has CDR1 MDHEN and CDR2 SYDVKM. The CDR3 totals 13 residues. V gave up 3 bases and J gave up 3 bases, with 8 bases separating them. The CDR3 DNA is TGTGCCAGCAGTTTCGAGCGGGAAGAGACCCAGTACTTC. It specifies CASSFEREETQYF.

This chain uses TRBV28 with TRBJ1-5, with D perhaps TRBD1 (5 bases). Germline V gene lookup returns CDR1 MDHEN and CDR2 SYDVKM. The CDR3 has 15 residues. The V end lost 6 bases, the J end lost 0 bases, and 12 bases lay between the germline ends. The CDR3 DNA reads as TGTGCCAGCAGGTGGGGGACGTATAGCAATCAGCCCCAGCATTTT. As protein: CASRWGTYSNQPQHF.

This chain uses TRBV11-2 with TRBJ1-1, with TRBD1 as a possible D gene (6 bases). This CDR3 is 16 amino acids long. The germline V gene encodes CDR1 SGHAT and CDR2 FQNNGV. V was clipped by 5 bases and J by 1 base, with 17 bases between them. DNA for the CDR3: TGTGCCAGCAGCCTAGGGGGAAAGGGGCGGAACACTGAAGCTTTCTTT. It encodes CASSLGGKGRNTEAFF.

This chain uses TRBV11-3 with TRBJ2-1, with 11 positions matching TRBD2. Germline V gives CDR1 SGHNT, CDR2 YENEEA. Unmatched junction bases numbered 23, after V lost 5 bases and J lost 8 bases. This CDR3 is 20 amino acids long. The CDR3 DNA follows: TGTGCCAGCAGCAACCCCCAGGACAGGGCCCCACTAGCGGGAGTGGATGAGCAGTTCTTC. Its protein product is CASSNPQDRAPLAGVDEQFF.

The chain joins TRBV11-3 to TRBJ2-3; D unresolved. This CDR3 has 14 amino acids. Trimming shortened V by 4 bases and J by 3 bases, and 11 bases separated the two germline ends. The germline V gene encodes CDR1 SGHNT and CDR2 YENEEA. The CDR3: CASSSGLGTDTQYF. CDR3 sequence (DNA): TGTGCCAGCAGCTCCGGCCTTGGGACAGATACGCAGTATTTT.

This chain connects TRBV5-4 to TRBJ1-1; 8 bases fit TRBD1. The CDR3 length is 16 residues. Per the germline V gene, CDR1 is SGHNT and CDR2 is YYREEE (reference sequence). V shed 4 bases and J 5 bases; nucleotides not matched to a gene: 13. The CDR3 DNA reads as TGTGCCAGCAGCCGCACACGCAACCAGGGGGCAACTGAAGCTTTCTTT. The encoded protein is CASSRTRNQGATEAFF.

The chain uses TRBV4-3 and TRBJ2-3; 7 bases match TRBD2. This CDR3 comprises 16 residues. In germline, CDR1 is LGHNA, CDR2 YSLEER. Germline trimming cut 4 bases from V and 2 bases from J; bases unmatched to any gene: 9. DNA of the CDR3: TGCGCCAGCAGCCGGCGTACGGGAGGAAACACAGATACGCAGTATTTT. Its translation is CASSRRTGGNTDTQYF.

The chain carries TRBV14 and TRBJ2-7; D uncertain. Trimming shortened V by 4 bases and J by 0 bases, and 16 bases separated the two germline ends. CDR1 and CDR2 (germline): SGHDN, FVKESK. This CDR3 is 16 amino acids long. The DNA of the CDR3 is TGTGCCAGCAGCCCCTACGAGGATCACGCCTCCTACGAGCAGTACTTC. It translates to CASSPYEDHASYEQYF.

This sequence joins TRBV29-1 and TRBJ2-1, with D perhaps TRBD1 (6 bases). Per germline, CDR1 SQVTM and CDR2 ANQGSEA. The V end was cut by 1 base, the J end by 2 bases, with 6 bases between. The CDR3 is 13 amino acids. CDR3 sequence (DNA): TGCAGCGTTGAAGGGGGGCCCTACAATGAGCAGTTCTTC. Its translation is CSVEGGPYNEQFF.